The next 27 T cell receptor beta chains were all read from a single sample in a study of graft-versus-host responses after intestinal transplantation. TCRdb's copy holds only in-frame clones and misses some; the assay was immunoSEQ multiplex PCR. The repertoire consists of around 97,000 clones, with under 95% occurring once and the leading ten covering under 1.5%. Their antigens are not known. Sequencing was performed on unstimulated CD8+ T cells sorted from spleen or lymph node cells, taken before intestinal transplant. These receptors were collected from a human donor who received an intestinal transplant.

DNA for the CDR3: TGTGCTAGTGGCTCCTATCTGAACACCGGGGAGCTGTTTTTT. As protein: CASGSYLNTGELFF. The J gene is TRBJ2-2, the V gene TRBV12-5, with no clear D. The CDR3 covers 14 residues. V was clipped by 6 bases and J by 1 base, with 9 bases between them. CDR1 and CDR2 (germline): LGHNT, FRNRAP.

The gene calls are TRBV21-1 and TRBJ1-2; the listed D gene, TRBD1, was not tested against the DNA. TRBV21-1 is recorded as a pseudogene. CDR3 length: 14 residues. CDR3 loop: CASSKAGQGYGYTF. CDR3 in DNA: TGTGCCAGCAGCAAAGCTGGGCAGGGCTATGGCTACACCTTC.

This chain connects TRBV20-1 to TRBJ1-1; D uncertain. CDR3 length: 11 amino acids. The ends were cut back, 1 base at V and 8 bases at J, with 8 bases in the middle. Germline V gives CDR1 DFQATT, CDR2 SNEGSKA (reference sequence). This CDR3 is CSARVLREAFF. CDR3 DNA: TGCAGTGCTAGAGTCTTAAGGGAAGCTTTCTTT.

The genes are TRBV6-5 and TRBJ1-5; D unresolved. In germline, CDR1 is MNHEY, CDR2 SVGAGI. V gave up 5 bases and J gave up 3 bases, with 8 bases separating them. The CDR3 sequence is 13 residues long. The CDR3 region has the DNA TGTGCCAGCAGTCGGGCAGTCAATCAGCCCCAGCATTTT. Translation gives CASSRAVNQPQHF.

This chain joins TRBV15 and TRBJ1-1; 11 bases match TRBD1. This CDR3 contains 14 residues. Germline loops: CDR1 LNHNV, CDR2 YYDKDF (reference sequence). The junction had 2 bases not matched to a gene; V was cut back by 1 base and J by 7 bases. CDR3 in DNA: TGTGCCACCAGCAGAGGGGGACAGGGGGTTGAAGCTTTCTTT. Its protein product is CATSRGGQGVEAFF.

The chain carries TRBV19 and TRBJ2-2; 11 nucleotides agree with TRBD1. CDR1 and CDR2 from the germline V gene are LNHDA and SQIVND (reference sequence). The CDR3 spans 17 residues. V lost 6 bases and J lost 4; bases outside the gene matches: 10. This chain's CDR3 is CASRGTGQGVSTGELFF. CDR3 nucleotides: TGTGCCAGTAGGGGGACGGGACAGGGGGTAAGCACCGGGGAGCTGTTTTTT.

Here the CDR3 DNA reads TGTGCCTGGAGTTTGGGTTCACCAACAGTTTACGAGCAGTACTTC. Translation gives CAWSLGSPTVYEQYF. The gene calls are TRBV30 and TRBJ2-7; D gene ambiguous. The germline gives CDR1 GTSNPN, CDR2 SVGIG (reference sequence). V was trimmed by 2 bases and J by 4 bases, leaving 18 bases between them. CDR3 length: 15 residues.

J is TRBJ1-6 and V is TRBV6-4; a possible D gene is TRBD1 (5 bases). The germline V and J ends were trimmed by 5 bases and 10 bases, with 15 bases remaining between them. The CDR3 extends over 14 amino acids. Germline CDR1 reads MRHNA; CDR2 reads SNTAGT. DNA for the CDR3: TGTGCCAGCAGTCTAGGGGTAGGAGGGTCACCCCTCCACTTT. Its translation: CASSLGVGGSPLHF.

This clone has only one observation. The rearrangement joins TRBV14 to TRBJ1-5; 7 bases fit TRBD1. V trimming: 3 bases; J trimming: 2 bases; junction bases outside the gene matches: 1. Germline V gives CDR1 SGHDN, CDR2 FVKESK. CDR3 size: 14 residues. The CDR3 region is CASSHTGGNQPQHF. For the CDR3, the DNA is TGTGCCAGCAGCCATACAGGGGGCAATCAGCCCCAGCATTTT.

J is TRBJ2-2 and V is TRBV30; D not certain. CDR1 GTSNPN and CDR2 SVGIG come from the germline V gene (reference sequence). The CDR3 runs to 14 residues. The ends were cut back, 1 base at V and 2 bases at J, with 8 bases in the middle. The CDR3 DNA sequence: TGTGCCTGGAGTGAAGACGCCAACACCGGGGAGCTGTTTTTT. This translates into CAWSEDANTGELFF.

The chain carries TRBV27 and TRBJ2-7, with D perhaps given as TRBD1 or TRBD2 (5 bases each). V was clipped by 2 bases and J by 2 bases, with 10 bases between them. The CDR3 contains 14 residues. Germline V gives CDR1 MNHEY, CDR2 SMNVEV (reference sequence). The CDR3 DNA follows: TGTGCCAGCAGTTTACTGGGACCTACCTACGAGCAGTACTTC. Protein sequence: CASSLLGPTYEQYF.

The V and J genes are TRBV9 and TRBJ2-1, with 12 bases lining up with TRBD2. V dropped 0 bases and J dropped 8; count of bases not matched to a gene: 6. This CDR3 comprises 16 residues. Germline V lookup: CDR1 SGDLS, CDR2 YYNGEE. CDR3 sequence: CASSVAWPSGGDEQFF. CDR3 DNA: TGTGCCAGCAGCGTAGCCTGGCCTAGCGGGGGGGATGAGCAGTTCTTC. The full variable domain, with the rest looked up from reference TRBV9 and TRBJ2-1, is DSGVTQTPKHLITATGQRVTLRCSPRSGDLSVYWYQQSLDQGLQFLIQYYNGEERAKGNILERFSAQQFPDLHSELNLSSLELGDSALYFCASSVAWPSGGDEQFFGPGTRLTVL.

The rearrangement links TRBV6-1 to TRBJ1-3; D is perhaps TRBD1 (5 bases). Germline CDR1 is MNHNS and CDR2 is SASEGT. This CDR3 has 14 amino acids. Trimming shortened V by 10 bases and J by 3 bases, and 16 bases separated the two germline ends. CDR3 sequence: CATRQSVRGNTIYF. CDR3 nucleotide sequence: TGTGCCACCCGACAGTCCGTCCGTGGAAACACCATATATTTT.

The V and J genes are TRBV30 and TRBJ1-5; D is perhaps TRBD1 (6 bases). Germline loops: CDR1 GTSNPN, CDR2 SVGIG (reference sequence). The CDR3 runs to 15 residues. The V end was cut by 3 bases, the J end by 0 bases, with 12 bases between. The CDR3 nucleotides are TGTGCCTGGAGCGACGGACAGTATAGCAATCAGCCCCAGCATTTT. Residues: CAWSDGQYSNQPQHF. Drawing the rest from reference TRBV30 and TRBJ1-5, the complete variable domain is SQTIHQWPATLVQPVGSPLSLECTVEGTSNPNLYWYRQAAGRGLQLLFYSVGIGQISSEVPQNLSASRPQDRQFILSSKKLLLSDSGFYLCAWSDGQYSNQPQHFGDGTRLSIL.

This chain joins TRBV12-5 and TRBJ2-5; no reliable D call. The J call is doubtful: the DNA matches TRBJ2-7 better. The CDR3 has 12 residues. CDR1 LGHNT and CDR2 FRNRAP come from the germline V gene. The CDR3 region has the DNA TGTGCTAGTGGCTCCGGGCCCTACGAGCAGTACTTC. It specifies CASGSGPYEQYF.

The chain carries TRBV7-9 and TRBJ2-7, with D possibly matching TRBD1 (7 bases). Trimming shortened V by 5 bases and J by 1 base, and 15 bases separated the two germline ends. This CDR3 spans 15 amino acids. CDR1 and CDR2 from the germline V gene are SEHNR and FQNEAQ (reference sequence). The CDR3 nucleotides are TGTGCCAGCAGCGGAGGGGGACAGTTTTCCTACGAGCAGTACTTC. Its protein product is CASSGGGQFSYEQYF.

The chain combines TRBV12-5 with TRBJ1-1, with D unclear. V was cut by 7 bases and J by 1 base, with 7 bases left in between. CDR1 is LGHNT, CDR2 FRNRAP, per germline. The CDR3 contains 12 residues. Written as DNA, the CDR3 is TGTGCTAGTGCAGAGGGGAACACTGAAGCTTTCTTT. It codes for CASAEGNTEAFF.

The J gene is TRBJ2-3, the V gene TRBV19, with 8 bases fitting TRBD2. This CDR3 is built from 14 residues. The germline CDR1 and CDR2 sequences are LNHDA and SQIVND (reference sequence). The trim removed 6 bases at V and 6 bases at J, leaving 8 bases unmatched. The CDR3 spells CASRTLRGADTQYF. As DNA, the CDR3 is TGTGCCAGTAGAACTTTGCGGGGGGCGGATACGCAGTATTTT. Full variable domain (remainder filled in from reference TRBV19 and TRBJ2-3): DGGITQSPKYLFRKEGQNVTLSCEQNLNHDAMYWYRQDPGQGLRLIYYSQIVNDFQKGDIAEGYSVSREKKESFPLTVTSAQKNPTAFYLCASRTLRGADTQYFGPGTRLTVL.

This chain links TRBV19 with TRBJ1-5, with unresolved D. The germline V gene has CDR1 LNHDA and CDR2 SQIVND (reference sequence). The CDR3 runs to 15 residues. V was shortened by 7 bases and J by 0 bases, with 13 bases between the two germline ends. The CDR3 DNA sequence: TGTGCCAGTAATTCGGGCCCCTATAGCAATCAGCCCCAGCATTTT. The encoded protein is CASNSGPYSNQPQHF.

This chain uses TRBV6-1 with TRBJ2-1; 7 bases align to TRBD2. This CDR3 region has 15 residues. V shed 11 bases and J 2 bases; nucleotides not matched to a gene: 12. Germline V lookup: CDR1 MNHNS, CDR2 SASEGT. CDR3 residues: CASQVGLAAYNEQFF. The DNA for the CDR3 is TGTGCCTCACAAGTAGGGCTAGCGGCCTACAATGAGCAGTTCTTC.

The CDR3 is CASSLGAGGAYGYTF. CDR3 in DNA: TGTGCCAGCAGCTTAGGGGCAGGGGGTGCCTATGGCTACACCTTC. The rearrangement links TRBV7-9 to TRBJ1-2; the match to TRBD1 covers 7 bases. Germline lookup yields CDR1 SEHNR and CDR2 FQNEAQ (reference sequence). The ends lost 1 base at V and 4 bases at J; junction bases unmatched: 6. CDR3 size: 15 residues.

CDR3 protein: CASSFAGYDYGYTF. CDR3 DNA: TGTGCCAGCAGCTTTGCAGGGTATGACTATGGCTACACCTTC. The V and J genes are TRBV7-9 and TRBJ1-2, with D possibly matching TRBD1 (5 bases). Germline V CDR1 and CDR2: SEHNR, FQNEAQ (reference sequence). CDR3 length equals 14 residues. The V and J ends lost 3 bases and 3 bases respectively, with 11 bases between them.

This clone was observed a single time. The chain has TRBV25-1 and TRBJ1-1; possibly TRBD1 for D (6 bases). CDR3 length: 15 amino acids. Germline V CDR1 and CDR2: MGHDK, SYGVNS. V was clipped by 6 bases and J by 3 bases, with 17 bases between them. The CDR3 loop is CASRETGPLDTEAFF. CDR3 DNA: TGTGCCAGCAGAGAGACAGGCCCCTTGGACACTGAAGCTTTCTTT.

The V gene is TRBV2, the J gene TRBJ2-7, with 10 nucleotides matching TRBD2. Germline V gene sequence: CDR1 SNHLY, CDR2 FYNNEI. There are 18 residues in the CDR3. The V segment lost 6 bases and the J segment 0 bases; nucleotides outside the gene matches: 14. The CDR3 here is CASRLRGLAGESSYEQYF. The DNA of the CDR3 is TGTGCCAGCAGGCTACGGGGGCTAGCGGGGGAGAGCTCCTACGAGCAGTACTTC.

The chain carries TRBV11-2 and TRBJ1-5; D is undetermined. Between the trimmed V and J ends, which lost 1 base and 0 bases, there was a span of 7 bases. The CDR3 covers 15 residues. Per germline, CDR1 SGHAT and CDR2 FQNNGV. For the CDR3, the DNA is TGTGCCAGCAGCTTAGGCTCCACTAGCAATCAGCCCCAGCATTTT. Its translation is CASSLGSTSNQPQHF.

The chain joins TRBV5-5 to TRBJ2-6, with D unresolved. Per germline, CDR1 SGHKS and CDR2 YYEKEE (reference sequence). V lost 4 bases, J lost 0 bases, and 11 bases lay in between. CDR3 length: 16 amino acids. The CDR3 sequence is CASSLGVGSGANVLTF. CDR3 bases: TGTGCCAGCAGCCTCGGAGTTGGCTCTGGGGCCAACGTCCTGACTTTC.

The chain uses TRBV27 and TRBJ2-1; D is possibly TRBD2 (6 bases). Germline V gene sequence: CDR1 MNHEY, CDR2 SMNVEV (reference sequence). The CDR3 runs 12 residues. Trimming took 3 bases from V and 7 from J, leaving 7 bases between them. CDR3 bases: TGTGCCAGCAGTTTTGGGGGGAATGAGCAGTTCTTC. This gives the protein CASSFGGNEQFF.